Reported below is one T cell receptor (beta chain). Germline V CDR1 and CDR2: LGHNT, FRNRAP. The CDR3 runs 14 residues. Trimming cost V 5 bases and J 4 bases, with 11 bases left between them. Alongside a J-beta primer mix, a sample-barcoded 5' primer served in a second PCR lasting about 6 to 11 cycles. Each cDNA was tagged by a template-switch adaptor containing 12 random nucleotides. Each sample yielded at least 3 million CDR3-containing paired-end reads. TCRdb re-called the 5' RACE reads with MiXCR, one entry per CDR3 protein. The sample has approximately 600,000 distinct CDR3 sequences; roughly 53% are singletons. Samples each yielded at least 6 micrograms of total RNA. These data belong to a study of blood T cells in healthy people across ages.

The rearrangement links TRBV12-5 to TRBJ1-4, with a tentative D call TRBD1 (6 bases). The TCR comes from a man in his sixties in good health. Sample: blood. The CDR3 DNA sequence: TGTGCTAGTGGTCCCGGACAGAATAATGAAAAACTGTTTTTT. Its translation is CASGPGQNNEKLFF.